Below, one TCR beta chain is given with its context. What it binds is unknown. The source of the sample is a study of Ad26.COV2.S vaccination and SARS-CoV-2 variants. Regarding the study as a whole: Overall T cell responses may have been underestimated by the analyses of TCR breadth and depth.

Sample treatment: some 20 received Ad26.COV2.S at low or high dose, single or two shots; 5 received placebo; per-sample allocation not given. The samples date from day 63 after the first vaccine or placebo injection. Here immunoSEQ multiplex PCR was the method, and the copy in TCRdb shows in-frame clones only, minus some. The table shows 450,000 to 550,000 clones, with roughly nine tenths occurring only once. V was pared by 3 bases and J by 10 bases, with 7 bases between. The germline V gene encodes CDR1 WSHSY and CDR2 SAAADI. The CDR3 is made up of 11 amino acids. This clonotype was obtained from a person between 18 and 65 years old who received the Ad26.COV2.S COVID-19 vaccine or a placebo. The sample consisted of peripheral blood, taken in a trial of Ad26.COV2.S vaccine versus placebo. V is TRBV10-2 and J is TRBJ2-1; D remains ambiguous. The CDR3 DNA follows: TGCGCCAGCAGTGACTGGCAGGAGCAGTTCTTC. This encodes CASSDWQEQFF.